This TCR beta chain stems from a study of blood T cell repertoires in COVID-19 (TCRdb year 2020). Regarding the study in general: Samples from collaborators originated in the United States, Italy and Spain and spanned both the acute and convalescent phases of COVID-19. The prospective study material was composed of cDNA or gDNA derived from T cells, B-cell-depleted T cells, or PBMCs. Subjects who had been exposed to COVID-19, were actively infected with it, or had recovered from it provided the deeply sampled blood TCRbeta repertoires that made up the dataset. The repertoires were released in a freely available public database intended as a resource for research on the immune response to SARS-CoV-2. Samples came from the ongoing ImmuneRACE study (first 160 participants) plus 1,254 subjects from 6 global collaborators. The sample metadata nearly always contained a de-identified subject ID, COVID-19 status, age in years and sex. Where available, HLA class I and class II types were taken from metadata supplied by the sample provider and were not determined by assay-based typing. Summary of the overall study and its limitations: How much clinical and demographic metadata was included differed by source and by participant, and the metadata was provided uncurated.

This clone has just a few counts. The antigen it binds to is not known. No base quality values were provided; no much bigger clone lies one nucleotide off. The immunoSEQ Assay, a bias-controlled multiplex PCR, was used to amplify TCRbeta CDR3 regions from genomic DNA. Regarding the original processing steps: The number of nucleated cells in each sample was estimated from the amplification of reference gene primers within the assay. To quantify the absolute abundance of each unique TCRbeta CDR3 rearrangement, sequence reads were collapsed and filtered. For each sample, productive Simpson clonality was calculated as the square root of Simpson's diversity index over productive rearrangements. TCRdb stores this immuneACCESS table with in-frame sequences only. Part of the clones is absent; in the studies checked, under half of the shortfall reflects unresolved V genes, and no reason is known for the rest. Clonal size and the V and J genes are those of that table, whereas D and trimming came from the DNA. Across this sample there are about 90,000 clones, with about 81% seen only once. The ten top clones hold less than 15% of the sample.

Collaborating institutions collected whole blood in K2EDTA tubes following their own protocols. For TCRbeta analysis, collaborators shipped samples in one of three forms: frozen whole blood, isolated PBMCs, or DNA extracted from either of those sample types. The sample comprised peripheral blood. This receptor was obtained from a human donor in a cohort sampled during active COVID-19.

The sequenced DNA: TGTGCCAGCAGGCTCGGGTTCAATCAGCCCCAGCATTTT. The resulting protein is CASRLGFNQPQHF. In this chain, TRBV27 is recombined with TRBJ1-5; the D gene remains uncertain. The germline V gene (reference sequence) sets CDR1 to MNHEY and CDR2 to SMNVEV. CDR3 length: 13 amino acids, cysteine to phenylalanine. Only the CDR3 DNA is retained, 39 bases long and in frame from the first base. V gives up 6 bases and J gives up 3 bases, and the segment between their germline ends measures 9 bases.